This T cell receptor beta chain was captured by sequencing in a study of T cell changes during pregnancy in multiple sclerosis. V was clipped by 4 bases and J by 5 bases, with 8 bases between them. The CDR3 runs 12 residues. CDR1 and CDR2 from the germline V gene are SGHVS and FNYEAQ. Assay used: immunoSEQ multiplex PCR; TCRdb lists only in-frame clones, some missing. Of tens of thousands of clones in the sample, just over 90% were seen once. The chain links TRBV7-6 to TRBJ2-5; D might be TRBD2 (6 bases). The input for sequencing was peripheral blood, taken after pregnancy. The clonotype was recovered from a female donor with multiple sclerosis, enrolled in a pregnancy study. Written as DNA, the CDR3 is TGTGCCAGCAGCTGGGGGAGGGAGACCCAGTACTTC. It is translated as CASSWGRETQYF.